The subject of this entry is one T cell receptor beta chain. Its cognate antigen is unknown. Molecular-barcoded quantitative 5'-RACE produced these TCR beta libraries. TCRdb used MiXCR to reprocess the 5' RACE reads, holding one entry per CDR3 protein. The table has about 270,000 distinct CDR3 sequences, around 32% seen once. The CDR3 has 13 residues. V lost 5 bases and J 2 bases, leaving 10 bases between the germline ends. This specimen comes from a study of CD8 T cells in ankylosing spondylitis. Whole-study findings and limits: Reactive arthritis synovial fluid and blood previously showed some of these motif variants. From matched ankylosing spondylitis synovial fluid, disease-linked clones were reportedly recovered at significantly enriched levels. Typical of ankylosing spondylitis blood, it appeared, was a TCR beta motif of eight highly homologous variants.

The sequenced sample consisted of blood, either unsorted or a sorted T cell fraction (not recorded which). The chain has TRBV12-3 or TRBV12-4 and TRBJ2-7, with D possibly being TRBD1 or TRBD2 (5 bases each). This clonotype was sampled from a male donor with ankylosing spondylitis or in good health (not recorded which). CDR3 in DNA: TGTGCCAGCAGTCCGGGGCCAGCCTACGAGCAGTACTTC. It specifies CASSPGPAYEQYF.